This paragraph reports one T cell receptor beta chain. CDR1 is LGHNA, CDR2 YSLEER, per germline. The junction had 6 bases not matched to a gene; V was cut back by 0 bases and J by 8 bases. There are 16 residues in the CDR3. Libraries were prepared by immunoSEQ multiplex PCR; TCRdb keeps only in-frame clonotypes and omits some of them. This sample has roughly 140,000 clones; 84% occur once, and the top ten carry roughly 4.3%. This record comes from a study of blood T cell repertoires in COVID-19. Study overall: Either two negative PCRs, clearance, or symptom resolution qualified Cohort 3 donors as recovered.

The TCR originated in a man over 45 in a cohort exposed to, infected with or recovered from COVID-19 (not recorded which). The sample taken for sequencing was PBMCs or T cells enriched from blood (not recorded which). The gene calls are TRBV4-3 and TRBJ1-4, with 10 bases that match TRBD1. CDR3 nucleotides: TGCGCCAGCAGCCAAGAGTGGACAGGGGGGAACGAAAAACTGTTTTTT. Its protein product is CASSQEWTGGNEKLFF.